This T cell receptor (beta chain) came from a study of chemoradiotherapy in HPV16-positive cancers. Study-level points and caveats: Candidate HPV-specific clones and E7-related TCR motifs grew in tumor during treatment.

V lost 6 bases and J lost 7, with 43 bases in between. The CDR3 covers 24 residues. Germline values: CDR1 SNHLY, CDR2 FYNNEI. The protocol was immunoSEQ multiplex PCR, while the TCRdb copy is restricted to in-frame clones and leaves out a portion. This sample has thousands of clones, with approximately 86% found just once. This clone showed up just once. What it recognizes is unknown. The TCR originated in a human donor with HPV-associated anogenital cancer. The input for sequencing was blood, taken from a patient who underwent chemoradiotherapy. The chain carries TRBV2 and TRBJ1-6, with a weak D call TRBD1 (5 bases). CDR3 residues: CASRSWKGIYNNPPTHRGNSPLHF. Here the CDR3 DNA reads TGTGCCAGCAGGTCCTGGAAGGGGATCTACAACAACCCCCCGACTCATAGAGGGAATTCACCCCTCCACTTT.